This entry lists 25 T cell receptor beta chains sequenced from one sample in a study of cytomegalovirus exposure and HLA in healthy donors. The PCR employed 60 Vbeta primers together with 13 Jbeta primers. Data came from immunoSEQ multiplex PCR; TCRdb stores just in-frame clones and leaves some out. The sample holds about 120,000 clones. Sequenced sample: PBMCs. The receptors were sampled from a woman aged 40 to 50 in good health and CMV-seropositive.

This chain uses TRBV9 with TRBJ2-7, with 9 bases matching TRBD2. V gave up 0 bases and J gave up 2 bases; unmatched junction bases: 9. The CDR3 has 17 amino acids. The germline V gene has CDR1 SGDLS and CDR2 YYNGEE. CDR3 bases: TGTGCCAGCAGCGTAGGACTTAGCGGGAGTACCCCCTACGAGCAGTACTTC. It yields the protein CASSVGLSGSTPYEQYF.

This chain joins TRBV5-8 and TRBJ2-2, with D tentatively TRBD1 (6 bases). Trimming stripped 4 bases from V and 4 bases from J, with 20 bases between. The CDR3 consists of 17 residues. Germline CDR1 is SGHTS and CDR2 is YDEGEE. The CDR3 spells CASSPRVGGRGTGELFF. The DNA for the CDR3 is TGTGCCAGCAGCCCTCGAGTTGGGGGCCGGGGCACCGGGGAGCTGTTTTTT.

V usage is TRBV5-6 and J usage is TRBJ1-1, with D maybe TRBD1 (5 bases). This CDR3 region has 17 residues. V was clipped by 3 bases and J by 4 bases, with 22 bases between them. Germline assignment: CDR1 SGHDT and CDR2 YYEEEE. CDR3 sequence (DNA): TGTGCCAGCAGCTCCCCTCGGACAAAAGGGCCGAGCACTGAAGCTTTCTTT. It encodes CASSSPRTKGPSTEAFF.

The chain carries TRBV27 and TRBJ2-2; D possibly corresponds to TRBD1 (5 bases). Germline loops: CDR1 MNHEY, CDR2 SMNVEV (reference sequence). V dropped 4 bases and J dropped 0 bases, with 12 bases sitting between them. The CDR3 is made up of 16 amino acids. Written as DNA, the CDR3 is TGTGCCAGCAGTTCAAAACAGGTCCCGAACACCGGGGAGCTGTTTTTT. It encodes CASSSKQVPNTGELFF.

V is TRBV4-1 and J is TRBJ2-7; 7 bases match TRBD2. Germline-derived CDR1 and CDR2 are MGHRA and YSYEKL. The CDR3 is 15 amino acids. V lost 1 base and J lost 4; bases outside the gene matches: 7. CDR3 DNA: TGCGCCAGCAGCCAAGTCATGGGGGGGAAATACGAGCAGTACTTC. It is translated as CASSQVMGGKYEQYF.

The genes are TRBV5-4 and TRBJ2-7; D not resolved. The CDR3 has 13 residues. CDR1 and CDR2 from the germline V gene are SGHNT and YYREEE (reference sequence). The ends were cut back, 3 bases at V and 0 bases at J, with 7 bases in the middle. CDR3 loop: CASSSQYSYEQYF. CDR3 sequence (DNA): TGTGCCAGCAGCTCACAGTACTCCTACGAGCAGTACTTC.

This rearrangement joins TRBV2 to TRBJ2-5; 8 bases match TRBD2. CDR3 size: 14 residues. Looked up from germline, CDR1 is SNHLY and CDR2 is FYNNEI. J gave up 1 base and V 7 bases, and 5 bases lay outside the gene matches. The CDR3 spells CASTLGGVQETQYF. CDR3 coding DNA: TGTGCCAGCACCCTCGGGGGGGTCCAAGAGACCCAGTACTTC.

With regard to this clone: One end of the junction does not line up with germline, which may come from a read error. The V and J genes are TRBV2 and TRBJ1-5; 8 bases line up with TRBD1. There are 18 residues in the CDR3. CDR1 SNHLY and CDR2 FYNNEI come from the germline V gene. The CDR3: CASSRQGSDFYSDQPQHF. The CDR3 bases are TGTGCCAGCAGCAGACAGGGGTCCGATTTTTATAGCGATCAGCCCCAGCATTTT.

The genes are TRBV29-1 and TRBJ1-2, with TRBD1 matching over 12 bases. The CDR3 has 15 amino acids. Germline V gives CDR1 SQVTM, CDR2 ANQGSEA. Germline trimming cut 3 bases from V and 6 bases from J; bases unmatched to any gene: 8. As DNA, the CDR3 is TGCAGCGTTGAGGGGACAGGGGGCCTCGTAGATGGCTACACCTTC. This codes for CSVEGTGGLVDGYTF.

The chain carries TRBV7-9 and TRBJ2-7; the match to TRBD2 covers 12 bases. CDR3 length: 16 residues. Germline assignment: CDR1 SEHNR and CDR2 FQNEAQ (reference sequence). Unmatched junction bases numbered 9, after V lost 5 bases and J lost 4 bases. The CDR3 loop is CASSTTLAGGRYEQYF. CDR3 coding DNA: TGTGCCAGCAGCACGACCCTAGCGGGAGGGCGGTACGAGCAGTACTTC.

The chain joins TRBV5-5 to TRBJ1-1; the match to TRBD1 covers 11 bases. Trimming removed 4 bases from V and 2 bases from J; junction bases left unmatched: 7. Germline CDR1 SGHKS, CDR2 YYEKEE (reference sequence). CDR3 length equals 16 residues. CDR3 DNA sequence: TGTGCCAGCAGCGACGGACAGGGGGCTGTAAACACTGAAGCTTTCTTT. It codes for CASSDGQGAVNTEAFF.

The chain has TRBV7-2 and TRBJ2-7, with TRBD1 identical over 9 bases. The CDR3 runs to 16 residues. V shed 2 bases, J shed 0 bases, and the junction held 5 bases outside the gene matches. The germline gives CDR1 SGHTA, CDR2 FQGNSA. The CDR3 reads CASSLRTGALSYEQYF. The CDR3, as DNA: TGTGCCAGCAGCTTAAGGACAGGGGCCCTCTCCTACGAGCAGTACTTC.

A word on this clone: The junction differs from germline at one of its ends, possibly a read error. The chain uses TRBV30 and TRBJ2-2, with 10 bases identical to TRBD2. CDR1 and CDR2 (germline): GTSNPN, SVGIG (reference sequence). The CDR3 spans 14 residues. CDR3 DNA sequence: TGTGCCTGGACTAGCGGGAGAAGGGCCGGGGGGCTGTTTTTT. Protein: CAWTSGRRAGGLFF. The entire variable domain, with the rest obtained from reference TRBV30 and TRBJ2-2, is as follows: SQTIHQWPATLVQPVGSPLSLECTVEGTSNPNLYWYRQAAGRGLQLLFYSVGIGQISSEVPQNLSASRPQDRQFILSSKKLLLSDSGFYLCAWTSGRRAGGLFFGEGSRLTVL.

The rearrangement joins TRBV7-9 to TRBJ2-7; 11 positions match TRBD1. This CDR3 contains 15 residues. The V gene end was trimmed by 5 bases and the J gene end by 4 bases; junction bases not matched to a gene: 7. Germline CDR1 reads SEHNR; CDR2 reads FQNEAQ (reference sequence). CDR3 DNA sequence: TGTGCCAGCAGCCAGGGACAGGGGGTAATATACGAGCAGTACTTC. Amino acids: CASSQGQGVIYEQYF.

This chain joins TRBV30 and TRBJ1-6, with D maybe TRBD1 (6 bases). In germline, CDR1 is GTSNPN, CDR2 SVGIG (reference sequence). This CDR3 contains 15 residues. Trimming removed 5 bases from V and 10 bases from J, with 21 bases in between. DNA of the CDR3: TGTGCCTGGGAGTTACAGGGTAGCCAAAGCTCACCCCTCCACTTT. It codes for CAWELQGSQSSPLHF.

The chain links TRBV2 to TRBJ1-1; the match to TRBD1 covers 7 bases. The germline CDR1 and CDR2 sequences are SNHLY and FYNNEI. Unmatched junction bases numbered 11, after V lost 6 bases and J lost 4 bases. The CDR3 has 15 amino acids. As DNA, the CDR3 is TGTGCCAGCAGGGGGGGACAGAGGGCCTTCACTGAAGCTTTCTTT. Protein sequence: CASRGGQRAFTEAFF. Together with reference TRBV2 and TRBJ1-1, the CDR3 gives the full variable domain: EPEVTQTPSHQVTQMGQEVILRCVPISNHLYFYWYRQILGQKVEFLVSFYNNEISEKSEIFDDQFSVERPDGSNFTLKIRSTKLEDSAMYFCASRGGQRAFTEAFFGQGTRLTVV.

The chain links TRBV5-6 to TRBJ1-2, with D possibly being TRBD1 (6 bases). V lost 0 bases and J lost 7, with 13 bases in between. Per germline, CDR1 SGHDT and CDR2 YYEEEE. CDR3 length: 14 amino acids. Here the CDR3 reads CASSLEAGAVGYTF. The CDR3 nucleotides read TGTGCCAGCAGCTTGGAGGCAGGGGCTGTTGGCTACACCTTC. Full variable domain (missing parts from reference TRBV5-6 and TRBJ1-2): DAGVTQSPTHLIKTRGQQVTLRCSPKSGHDTVSWYQQALGQGPQFIFQYYEEEERQRGNFPDRFSGHQFPNYSSELNVNALLLGDSALYLCASSLEAGAVGYTFGSGTRLTVV.

The chain links TRBV19 to TRBJ1-5; unclear D gene. This CDR3 spans 13 amino acids. Trimming removed 5 bases at V and 3 bases at J, with 8 bases between. The germline V gene has CDR1 LNHDA and CDR2 SQIVND (reference sequence). Here the CDR3 DNA reads TGTGCCAGTAGTGGCGGTGACAATCAGCCCCAGCATTTT. The encoded protein is CASSGGDNQPQHF.

The V and J genes are TRBV5-6 and TRBJ2-3, with 10 bases lining up with TRBD2. This CDR3 contains 15 residues. Unmatched junction bases numbered 2, after V lost 1 base and J lost 3 bases. Looked up from germline, CDR1 is SGHDT and CDR2 is YYEEEE. CDR3 nucleotides: TGTGCCAGCAGCTTGCTAGCGGGAGTGACAGATACGCAGTATTTT. This translates into CASSLLAGVTDTQYF. The full variable domain, with the rest looked up from reference TRBV5-6 and TRBJ2-3, is DAGVTQSPTHLIKTRGQQVTLRCSPKSGHDTVSWYQQALGQGPQFIFQYYEEEERQRGNFPDRFSGHQFPNYSSELNVNALLLGDSALYLCASSLLAGVTDTQYFGPGTRLTVL.

The V and J genes are TRBV6-1 and TRBJ2-7; 9 bases align to TRBD1. Germline-derived CDR1 and CDR2 are MNHNS and SASEGT. This CDR3 is built from 15 residues. The J segment lost 3 bases and the V segment lost 1 base, leaving 4 bases of the junction unmatched. CDR3 loop: CASSEGGQGYYEQYF. CDR3 in DNA: TGTGCCAGCAGTGAAGGAGGACAGGGGTACTACGAGCAGTACTTC.

The rearrangement uses TRBV19 and TRBJ1-1; 9 positions agree with TRBD1. The J segment lost 6 bases and the V segment lost 6 bases, leaving 8 bases of the junction unmatched. The CDR3 spans 14 residues. Germline CDR1 LNHDA, CDR2 SQIVND (reference sequence). The CDR3 DNA reads TGTGCCAGTAGCCTTACGGGACAGGGCGCTGAAGCTTTCTTT. It specifies CASSLTGQGAEAFF. The full variable domain, with the rest looked up from reference TRBV19 and TRBJ1-1, is DGGITQSPKYLFRKEGQNVTLSCEQNLNHDAMYWYRQDPGQGLRLIYYSQIVNDFQKGDIAEGYSVSREKKESFPLTVTSAQKNPTAFYLCASSLTGQGAEAFFGQGTRLTVV.

V and J are TRBV19 and TRBJ2-7; TRBD2 matches at 7 bases. Germline V gene data show CDR1 as LNHDA and CDR2 as SQIVND (reference sequence). The CDR3 is made up of 17 amino acids. The ends lost 5 bases at V and 3 bases at J; junction bases unmatched: 16. CDR3 amino acids: CASSPLGPAGGGYEQYF. CDR3 nucleotides: TGTGCCAGTAGTCCTCTCGGTCCGGCAGGCGGGGGCTACGAGCAGTACTTC.

V gene TRBV19 combines with J gene TRBJ2-1; 7 nucleotides match TRBD1. The germline CDR1 and CDR2 sequences are LNHDA and SQIVND (reference sequence). The CDR3 sequence is 13 residues long. J lost 5 bases, V lost 5 bases, and 3 bases had no gene match. The CDR3 coding sequence is TGTGCCAGTAGTGTCCAGGGGGACAATGAGCAGTTCTTC. It translates to CASSVQGDNEQFF.

J is TRBJ2-1 and V is TRBV4-3, with 9 bases aligning to TRBD1. In germline, CDR1 is LGHNA, CDR2 YSLEER. The CDR3 loop spans 15 amino acids. The trim removed 3 bases at V and 4 bases at J, leaving 4 bases unmatched. DNA for the CDR3: TGCGCCAGCAGCCAGGAGGGACAGGGATACAATGAGCAGTTCTTC. It yields the protein CASSQEGQGYNEQFF.

The V gene is TRBV15, the J gene TRBJ2-7, with D possibly TRBD1 on 6 matching bases. Germline V lookup: CDR1 LNHNV, CDR2 YYDKDF (reference sequence). The CDR3 covers 16 residues. Trimming removed 6 bases at V and 2 bases at J, with 20 bases between. For the CDR3, the DNA is TGTGCCACCAGGAACCCTCGGACAGCTAACACCTACGAGCAGTACTTC. It encodes CATRNPRTANTYEQYF.